Sequencing of this T cell receptor (beta chain) was carried out in a study of esophageal squamous cell carcinoma under preoperative chemotherapy. General study findings and limits: Peripheral T cells showed a significant TCR diversity increase after chemotherapy, unlike tumor-infiltrating lymphocytes. Clonal contraction, more than amplification, hit abundant clones after paclitaxel-nedaplatin.

Specified time point: before preoperative PTX-NDP chemotherapy. Patients received paclitaxel-nedaplatin as preoperative chemotherapy before surgery. With regard to this clonotype: Its antigen is as yet unknown. An end of the junction differs from the germline gene, which may be a read error.

This CDR3 spans 13 amino acids. The V gene's germline CDR1 is SGHTA and CDR2 FQGNSA. TCRdb re-analysed the PCR reads in MiXCR, keeping a single row per CDR3 protein. The sample holds about 30,000 distinct CDR3 sequences, roughly 50% seen once. The origin of this receptor is a human donor with esophageal squamous cell carcinoma. The donor label of this sample is uncertain. Sample collection was performed from a patient given preoperative chemotherapy. The chain links TRBV7-2 to TRBJ2-5; possible D gene TRBD2, 6 bases. CDR3 DNA: TGTGCCAGCAGTAGGGACTCCCAAGATACCCAGTATTTC. It codes for CASSRDSQDTQYF.